The sequence of this TCR beta chain was determined in a study of blood T cell repertoires in COVID-19. About the study: The United States, Italy and Spain supplied acute and convalescent COVID-19 samples. From T cells, B-cell-depleted T cells, or PBMCs came the material, which was cDNA or gDNA.

This clone was seen once. Cohort assignment relied on participant-reported clinical history. Among Cohort 3 donors, those recovered had two negative PCRs, clearance, or symptom resolution. The CDR3 length is 15 residues. The germline gives CDR1 MDHEN, CDR2 SYDVKM. V lost 3 bases to trimming and J lost 4 bases, with 13 bases between them. Produced via immunoSEQ multiplex PCR; TCRdb's table is partial and in-frame only. The data contain about 410,000 clones, about 92% of them seen just once; the ten biggest clones take up 0.6%. This rearrangement joins TRBV28 to TRBJ1-3, with D hard to call. The receptor's source is a man younger than 35 who had recovered from COVID-19. Source material: PBMCs or T cells enriched from blood (not recorded which). The CDR3: CASSLAVNPGNTIYF. CDR3 sequence (DNA): TGTGCCAGCAGTTTGGCAGTCAACCCGGGAAACACCATATATTTT.